These T cell receptor beta chains were read from a single sample in a study of CD8+ T cells in alopecia areata. Sequencing used immunoSEQ multiplex PCR; TCRdb keeps in-frame clones, though not all of them. The table includes 150,000 or so clones, about three fifths detected once. Here the sequenced sample was CD4+ T cells sorted from blood, taken at roughly week 55, from a patient treated with tofacitinib. These receptors were taken from a human donor with alopecia areata. Each CDR3 is given with its conserved first and last residue. D genes are given only for firm matches. Where a row states a size, it is once, few, many or the class of an expanded clone; other rows omit it.

CDR3 protein: CASSLDGVDWELFF
CDR3 DNA: TGCGCCAGCAGCTTGGACGGAGTCGACTGGGAGCTGTTTTTT
V gene: TRBV5-1
J gene: TRBJ2-2
clone size: NA
D gene: NA

CDR3 protein: CATSRGLDYGYTF
CDR3 DNA: TGTGCCACCAGCAGGGGGTTGGACTATGGCTACACCTTC
V gene: TRBV15
J gene: TRBJ1-2
clone size: NA
D gene: NA

CDR3 protein: CASSQGTGAANTGELFF
CDR3 DNA: TGCGCCAGCAGCCAAGGAACAGGGGCCGCGAACACCGGGGAGCTGTTTTTT
V gene: TRBV4-1
J gene: TRBJ2-2
clone size: NA
D gene: TRBD1

CDR3 protein: CASSMTVGPVYGYTF
CDR3 DNA: TGTGCCAGTAGTATGACCGTTGGTCCTGTATATGGCTACACCTTC
V gene: TRBV19
J gene: TRBJ1-2
clone size: once
D gene: NA

CDR3 protein: CASSFMDRSNIQYF
CDR3 DNA: TGTGCCAGCAGCTTTATGGACAGATCAAACATTCAGTACTTC
V gene: TRBV5-4
J gene: TRBJ2-4
clone size: few
D gene: NA

CDR3 protein: CSVMKDSGTEAFF
CDR3 DNA: TGCAGCGTTATGAAGGACTCAGGGACTGAAGCTTTCTTT
V gene: TRBV29-1
J gene: TRBJ1-1
clone size: few
D gene: NA

CDR3 protein: CAWSPSKGGYTF
CDR3 DNA: TGTGCCTGGAGTCCCAGTAAGGGCGGCTACACCTTC
V gene: TRBV30
J gene: TRBJ1-2
clone size: NA
D gene: NA

CDR3 protein: CASSVVRTANYGYTF
CDR3 DNA: TGTGCCAGCAGTGTTGTCCGTACCGCTAACTATGGCTACACCTTC
V gene: TRBV2
J gene: TRBJ1-2
clone size: few
D gene: NA

CDR3 protein: CAWSVPGKFTEAFF
CDR3 DNA: TGTGCCTGGAGTGTACCAGGGAAGTTCACTGAAGCTTTCTTT
V gene: TRBV30
J gene: TRBJ1-1
clone size: NA
D gene: NA

CDR3 protein: CASSRSLVGHEQFF
CDR3 DNA: TGTGCCAGCAGCAGGAGTCTAGTAGGCCATGAGCAGTTCTTC
V gene: TRBV7-9
J gene: TRBJ2-1
clone size: NA
D gene: NA

CDR3 protein: CASTGQGWNSPLHF
CDR3 DNA: TGTGCCAGCACAGGACAGGGTTGGAATTCACCCCTCCACTTT
V gene: TRBV25-1
J gene: TRBJ1-6
clone size: NA
D gene: TRBD1

CDR3 protein: CAIGTQETQYF
CDR3 DNA: TGTGCCATCGGCACACAAGAGACCCAGTACTTC
V gene: TRBV10-3
J gene: TRBJ2-5
clone size: NA
D gene: NA

CDR3 protein: CASSIQTGTYEQYF
CDR3 DNA: TGCGCCAGCAGCATACAGACGGGAACCTACGAGCAGTACTTC
V gene: TRBV5-1
J gene: TRBJ2-7
clone size: NA
D gene: NA